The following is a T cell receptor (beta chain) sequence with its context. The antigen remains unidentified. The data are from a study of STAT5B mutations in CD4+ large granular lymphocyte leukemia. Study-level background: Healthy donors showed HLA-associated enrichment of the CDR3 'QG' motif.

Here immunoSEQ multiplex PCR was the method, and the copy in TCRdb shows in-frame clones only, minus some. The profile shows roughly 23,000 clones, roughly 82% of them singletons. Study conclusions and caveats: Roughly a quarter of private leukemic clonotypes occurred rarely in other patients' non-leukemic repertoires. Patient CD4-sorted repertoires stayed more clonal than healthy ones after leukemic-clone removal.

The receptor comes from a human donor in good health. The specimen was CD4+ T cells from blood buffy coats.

CDR3 residues: CATREGGQAYEQYF. CDR3 bases: TGTGCCACCAGAGAGGGGGGGCAGGCCTACGAGCAGTACTTC. The chain carries TRBV15 and TRBJ2-7, with D possibly TRBD2 on 7 matching bases. Germline CDR1 and CDR2: LNHNV and YYDKDF (reference sequence). Trimming took 6 bases from V and 2 from J, leaving 14 bases between them. This CDR3 has 14 residues.